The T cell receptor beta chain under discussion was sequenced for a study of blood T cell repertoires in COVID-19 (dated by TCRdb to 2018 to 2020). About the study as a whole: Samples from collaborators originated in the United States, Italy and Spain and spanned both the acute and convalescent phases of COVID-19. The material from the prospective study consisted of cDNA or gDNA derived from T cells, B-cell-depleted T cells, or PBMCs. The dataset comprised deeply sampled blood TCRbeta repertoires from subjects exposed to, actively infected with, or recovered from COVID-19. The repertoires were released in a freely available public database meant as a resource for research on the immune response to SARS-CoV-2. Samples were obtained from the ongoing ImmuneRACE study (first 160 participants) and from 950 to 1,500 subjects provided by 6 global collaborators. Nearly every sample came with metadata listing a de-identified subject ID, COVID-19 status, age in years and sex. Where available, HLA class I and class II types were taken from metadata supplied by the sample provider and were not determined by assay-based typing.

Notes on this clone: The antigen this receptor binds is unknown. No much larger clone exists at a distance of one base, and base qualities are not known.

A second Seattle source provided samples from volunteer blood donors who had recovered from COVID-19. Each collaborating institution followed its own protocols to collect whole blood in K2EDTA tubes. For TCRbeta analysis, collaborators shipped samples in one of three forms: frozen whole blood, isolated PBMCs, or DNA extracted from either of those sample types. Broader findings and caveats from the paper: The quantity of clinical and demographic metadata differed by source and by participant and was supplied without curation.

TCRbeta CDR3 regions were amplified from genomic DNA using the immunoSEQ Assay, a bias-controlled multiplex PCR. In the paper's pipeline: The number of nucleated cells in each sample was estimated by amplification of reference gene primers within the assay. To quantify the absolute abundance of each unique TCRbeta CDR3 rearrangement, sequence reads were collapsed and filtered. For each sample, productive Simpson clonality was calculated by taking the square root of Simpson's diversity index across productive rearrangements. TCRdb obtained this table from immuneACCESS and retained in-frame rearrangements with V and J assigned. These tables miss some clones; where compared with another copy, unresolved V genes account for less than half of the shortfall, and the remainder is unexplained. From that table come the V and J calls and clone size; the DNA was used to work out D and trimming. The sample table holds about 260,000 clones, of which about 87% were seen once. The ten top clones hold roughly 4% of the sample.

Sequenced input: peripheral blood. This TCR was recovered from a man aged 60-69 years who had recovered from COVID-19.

The DNA sequence reads TGTGCCGCATGGGGACAGTCGTTCACTGAAGCTTTCTTT. Its amino acids are CAAWGQSFTEAFF. The sequence joins TRBV6-4 to TRBJ1-1; a stretch of 7 junction bases matches TRBD1. Here V drops 11 bases and J drops 4 bases, and the junction holds 10 bases not matched to any gene. From a lookup of the germline V gene, CDR1 and CDR2 are MRHNA and SNTAGT. Including cysteine and phenylalanine, the CDR3 has 13 amino acids. Just the 39-base CDR3 DNA is kept, in frame starting at base 1.